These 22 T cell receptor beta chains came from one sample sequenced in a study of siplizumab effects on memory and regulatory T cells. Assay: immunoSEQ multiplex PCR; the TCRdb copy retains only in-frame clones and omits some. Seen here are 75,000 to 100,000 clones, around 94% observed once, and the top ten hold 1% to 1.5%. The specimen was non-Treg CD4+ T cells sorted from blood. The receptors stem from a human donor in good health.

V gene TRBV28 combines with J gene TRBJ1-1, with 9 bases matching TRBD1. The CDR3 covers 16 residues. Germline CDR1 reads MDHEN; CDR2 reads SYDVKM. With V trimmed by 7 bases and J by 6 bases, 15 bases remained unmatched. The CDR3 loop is CASILQGAGRGAEAFF. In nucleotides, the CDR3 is TGTGCCAGCATACTACAGGGGGCGGGCCGGGGCGCTGAAGCTTTCTTT.

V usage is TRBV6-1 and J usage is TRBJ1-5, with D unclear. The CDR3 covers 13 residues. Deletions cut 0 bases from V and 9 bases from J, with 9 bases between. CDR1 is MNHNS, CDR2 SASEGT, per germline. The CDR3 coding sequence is TGTGCCAGCAGTGAAGCGGGTAGAATGCCCCAGCATTTT. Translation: CASSEAGRMPQHF.

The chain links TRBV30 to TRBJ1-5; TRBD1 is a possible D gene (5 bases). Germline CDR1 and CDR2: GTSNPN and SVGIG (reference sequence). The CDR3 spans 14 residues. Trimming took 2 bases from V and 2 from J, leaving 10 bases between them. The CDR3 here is CAWSRGQGNQPQHF. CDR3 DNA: TGTGCCTGGAGTAGAGGACAAGGCAATCAGCCCCAGCATTTT.

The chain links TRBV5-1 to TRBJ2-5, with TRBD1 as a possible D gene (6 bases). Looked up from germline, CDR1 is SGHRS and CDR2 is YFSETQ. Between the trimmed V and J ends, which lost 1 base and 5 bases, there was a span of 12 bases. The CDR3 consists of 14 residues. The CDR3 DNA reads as TGCGCCAGCAGCTTGAATACTCAGGGGGAGACCCAGTACTTC. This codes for CASSLNTQGETQYF.

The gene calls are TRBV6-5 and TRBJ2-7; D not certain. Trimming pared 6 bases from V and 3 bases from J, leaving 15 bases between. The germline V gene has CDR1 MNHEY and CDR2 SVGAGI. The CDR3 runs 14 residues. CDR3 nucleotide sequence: TGTGCCAGCAGCCGGAAAGTCCCCTACTACGAGCAGTACTTC. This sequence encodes CASSRKVPYYEQYF.

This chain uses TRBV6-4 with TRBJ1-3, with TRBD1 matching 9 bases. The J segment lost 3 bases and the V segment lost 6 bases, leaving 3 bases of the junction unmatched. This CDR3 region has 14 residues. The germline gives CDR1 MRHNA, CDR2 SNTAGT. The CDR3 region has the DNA TGTGCCAGCAGGGGGACAGGGTTTGGAAACACCATATATTTT. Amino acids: CASRGTGFGNTIYF.

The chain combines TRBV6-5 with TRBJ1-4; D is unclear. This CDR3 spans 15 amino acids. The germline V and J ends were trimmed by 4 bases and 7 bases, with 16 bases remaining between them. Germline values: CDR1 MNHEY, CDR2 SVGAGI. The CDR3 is CASSFSARVGEKLFF. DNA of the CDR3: TGTGCCAGCAGTTTCTCGGCGAGGGTGGGTGAAAAACTGTTTTTT.

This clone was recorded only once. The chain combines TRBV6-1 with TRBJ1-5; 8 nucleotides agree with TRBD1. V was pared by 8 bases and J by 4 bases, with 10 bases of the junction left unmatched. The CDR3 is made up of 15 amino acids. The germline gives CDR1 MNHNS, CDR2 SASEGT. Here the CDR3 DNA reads TGTGCCAGCCAGACCCCAGGGGGCCGTAATCAGCCCCAGCATTTT. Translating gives CASQTPGGRNQPQHF.

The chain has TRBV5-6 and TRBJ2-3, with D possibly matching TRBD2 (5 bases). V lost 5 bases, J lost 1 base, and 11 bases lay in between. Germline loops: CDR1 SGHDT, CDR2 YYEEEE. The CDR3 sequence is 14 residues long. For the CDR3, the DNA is TGTGCCAGCAGAGGGAGAGGGCGCACAGATACGCAGTATTTT. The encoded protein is CASRGRGRTDTQYF.

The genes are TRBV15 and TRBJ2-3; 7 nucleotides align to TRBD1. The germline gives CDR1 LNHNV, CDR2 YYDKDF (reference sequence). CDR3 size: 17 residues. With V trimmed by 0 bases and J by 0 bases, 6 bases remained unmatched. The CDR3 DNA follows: TGTGCCACCAGCAGAGATGATGGGACAGAAAGCACAGATACGCAGTATTTT. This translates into CATSRDDGTESTDTQYF. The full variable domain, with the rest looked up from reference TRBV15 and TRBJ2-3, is DAMVIQNPRYQVTQFGKPVTLSCSQTLNHNVMYWYQQKSSQAPKLLFHYYDKDFNNEADTPDNFQSRRPNTSFCFLDIRSPGLGDTAMYLCATSRDDGTESTDTQYFGPGTRLTVL.

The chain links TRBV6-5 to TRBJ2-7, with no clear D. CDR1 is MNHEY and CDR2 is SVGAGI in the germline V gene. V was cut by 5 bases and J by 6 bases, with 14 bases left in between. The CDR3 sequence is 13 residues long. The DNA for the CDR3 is TGTGCCAGCAGTGTAGAGCCCTCTTTCGAGCAGTACTTC. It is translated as CASSVEPSFEQYF.

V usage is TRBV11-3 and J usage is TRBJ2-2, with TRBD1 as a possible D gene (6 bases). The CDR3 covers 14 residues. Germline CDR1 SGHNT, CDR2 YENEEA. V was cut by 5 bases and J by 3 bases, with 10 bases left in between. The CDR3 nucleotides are TGTGCCAGCAGCCCCGGACAGCACACCGGGGAGCTGTTTTTT. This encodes CASSPGQHTGELFF. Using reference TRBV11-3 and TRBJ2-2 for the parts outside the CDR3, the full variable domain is EAGVVQSPRYKIIEKKQPVAFWCNPISGHNTLYWYLQNLGQGPELLIRYENEEAVDDSQLPKDRFSAERLKGVDSTLKIQPAELGDSAVYLCASSPGQHTGELFFGEGSRLTVL.

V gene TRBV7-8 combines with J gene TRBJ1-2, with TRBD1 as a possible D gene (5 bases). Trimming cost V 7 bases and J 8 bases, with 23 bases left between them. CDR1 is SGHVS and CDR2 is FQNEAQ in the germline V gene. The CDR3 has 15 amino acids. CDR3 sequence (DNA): TGTGCCAGCATGTCATTCAGGGAGGGATTGTGGGGCTACACCTTC. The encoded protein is CASMSFREGLWGYTF. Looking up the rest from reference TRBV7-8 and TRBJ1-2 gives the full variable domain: GAGVSQSPRYKVAKRGQDVALRCDPISGHVSLFWYQQALGQGPEFLTYFQNEAQLDKSGLPSDRFFAERPEGSVSTLKIQRTQQEDSAVYLCASMSFREGLWGYTFGSGTRLTVV.

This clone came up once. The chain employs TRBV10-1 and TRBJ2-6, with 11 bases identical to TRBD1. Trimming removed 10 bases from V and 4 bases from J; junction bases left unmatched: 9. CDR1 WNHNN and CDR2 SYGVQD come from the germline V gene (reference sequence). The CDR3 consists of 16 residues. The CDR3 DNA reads TGCGCCACCCAAGGACAGGGGGCGGGAGGGGCCAACGTCCTGACTTTC. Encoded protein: CATQGQGAGGANVLTF.

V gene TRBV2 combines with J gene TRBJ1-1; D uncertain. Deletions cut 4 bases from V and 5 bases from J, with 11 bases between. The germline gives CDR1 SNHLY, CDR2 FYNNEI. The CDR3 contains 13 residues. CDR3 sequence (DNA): TGTGCCAGCAGTGCCGGGTTCTCGACTGAAGCTTTCTTT. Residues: CASSAGFSTEAFF.

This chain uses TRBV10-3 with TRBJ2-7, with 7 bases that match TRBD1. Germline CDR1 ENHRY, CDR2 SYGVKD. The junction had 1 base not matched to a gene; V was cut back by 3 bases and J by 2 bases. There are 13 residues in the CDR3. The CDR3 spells CAISEQGTYEQYF. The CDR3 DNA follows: TGTGCCATCAGTGAACAGGGGACCTACGAGCAGTACTTC.

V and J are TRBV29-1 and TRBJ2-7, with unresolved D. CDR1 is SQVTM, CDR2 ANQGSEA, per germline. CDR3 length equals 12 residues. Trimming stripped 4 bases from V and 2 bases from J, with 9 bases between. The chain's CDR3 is CSVADATYEQYF. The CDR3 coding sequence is TGCAGCGTTGCCGACGCAACCTACGAGCAGTACTTC.

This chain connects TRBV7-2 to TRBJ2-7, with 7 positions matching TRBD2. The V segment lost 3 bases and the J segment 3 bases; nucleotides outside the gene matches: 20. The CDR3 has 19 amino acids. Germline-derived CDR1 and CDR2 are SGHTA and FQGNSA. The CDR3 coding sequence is TGTGCCAGCAGCTTCTATTTACTAGCGACCTGGACTCTTATCTACGAGCAGTACTTC. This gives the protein CASSFYLLATWTLIYEQYF. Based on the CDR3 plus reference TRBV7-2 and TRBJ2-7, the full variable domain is GAGVSQSPSNKVTEKGKDVELRCDPISGHTALYWYRQSLGQGLEFLIYFQGNSAPDKSGLPSDRFSAERTGGSVSTLTIQRTQQEDSAVYLCASSFYLLATWTLIYEQYFGPGTRLTVT.

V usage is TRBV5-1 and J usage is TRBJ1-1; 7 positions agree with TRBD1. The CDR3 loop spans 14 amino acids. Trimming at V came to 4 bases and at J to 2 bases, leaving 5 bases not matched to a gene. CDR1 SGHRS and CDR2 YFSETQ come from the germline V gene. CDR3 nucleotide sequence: TGCGCCAGCAGCAGAGGGACAGTCAACACTGAAGCTTTCTTT. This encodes CASSRGTVNTEAFF.

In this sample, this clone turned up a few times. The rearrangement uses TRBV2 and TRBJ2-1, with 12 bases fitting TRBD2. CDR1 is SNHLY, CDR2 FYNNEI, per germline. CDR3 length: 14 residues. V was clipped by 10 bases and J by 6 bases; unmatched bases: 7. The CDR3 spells CATPTSGSFNEQFF. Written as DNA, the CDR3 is TGTGCCACCCCGACTAGCGGGAGCTTCAATGAGCAGTTCTTC.

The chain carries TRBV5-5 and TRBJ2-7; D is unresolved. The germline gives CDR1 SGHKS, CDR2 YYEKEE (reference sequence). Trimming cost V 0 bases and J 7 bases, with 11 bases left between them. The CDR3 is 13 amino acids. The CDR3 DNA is TGTGCCAGCAGCTTGGTGATAGAACGGGAGCAGTACTTC. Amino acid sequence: CASSLVIEREQYF.

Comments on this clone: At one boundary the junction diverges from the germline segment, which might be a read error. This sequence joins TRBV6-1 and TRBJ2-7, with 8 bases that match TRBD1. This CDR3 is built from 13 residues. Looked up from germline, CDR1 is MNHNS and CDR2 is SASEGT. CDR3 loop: CASNQDRVRVGAF. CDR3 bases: TGTGCCAGCAACCAGGACAGGGTACGTGTTGGGGCCTTC.